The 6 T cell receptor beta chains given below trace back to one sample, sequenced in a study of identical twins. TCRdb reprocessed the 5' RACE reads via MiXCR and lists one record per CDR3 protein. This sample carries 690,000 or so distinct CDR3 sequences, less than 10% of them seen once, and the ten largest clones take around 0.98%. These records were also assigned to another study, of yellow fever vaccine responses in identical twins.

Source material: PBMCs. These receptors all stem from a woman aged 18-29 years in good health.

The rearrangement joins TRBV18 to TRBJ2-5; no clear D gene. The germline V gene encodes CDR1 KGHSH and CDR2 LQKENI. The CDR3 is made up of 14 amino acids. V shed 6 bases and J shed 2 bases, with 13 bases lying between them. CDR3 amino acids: CASSSRPRQETQYF. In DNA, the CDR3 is TGTGCCAGCTCTTCAAGACCGAGACAAGAGACCCAGTACTTC.

The CDR3 here is CASSPTPGLTYEQYF. The CDR3 coding sequence is TGTGCCAGCAGCCCCACCCCGGGACTAACCTACGAGCAGTACTTC. This sequence joins TRBV7-2 and TRBJ2-7; 7 bases line up with TRBD2. The CDR3 consists of 15 residues. Losses at the gene ends were 5 bases for V and 2 bases for J; bases not matched to a gene: 9. Germline CDR1 is SGHTA and CDR2 is FQGNSA.

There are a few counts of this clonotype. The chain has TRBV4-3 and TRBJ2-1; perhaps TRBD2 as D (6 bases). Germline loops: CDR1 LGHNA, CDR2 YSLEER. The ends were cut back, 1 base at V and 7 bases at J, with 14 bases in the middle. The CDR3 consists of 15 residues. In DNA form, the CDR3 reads TGCGCCAGCAGCCAAGGTTCCGGGAGTACTAATGAGCAGTTCTTC. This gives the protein CASSQGSGSTNEQFF.

As DNA, the CDR3 is TGTGCCAGCAGTTTGGGCGGGAGAGAGTTCTTC. Protein sequence: CASSLGGREFF. V and J are TRBV27 and TRBJ2-1; 7 bases align to TRBD2. With V trimmed by 3 bases and J by 14 bases, 4 bases remained unmatched. The CDR3 spans 11 residues. CDR1 and CDR2 from the germline V gene are MNHEY and SMNVEV (reference sequence).

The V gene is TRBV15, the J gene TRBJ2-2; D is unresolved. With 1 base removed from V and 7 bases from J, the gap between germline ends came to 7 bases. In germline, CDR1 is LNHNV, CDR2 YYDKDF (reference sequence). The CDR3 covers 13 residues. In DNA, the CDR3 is TGTGCCACCAGCAGAGCTTTGAGCGGGGAGCTGTTTTTT. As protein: CATSRALSGELFF.

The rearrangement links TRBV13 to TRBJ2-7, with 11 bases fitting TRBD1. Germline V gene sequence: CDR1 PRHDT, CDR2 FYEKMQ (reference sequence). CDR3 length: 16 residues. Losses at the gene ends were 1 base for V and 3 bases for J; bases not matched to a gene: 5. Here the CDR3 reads CASSLDGQGARYEQYF. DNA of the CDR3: TGTGCCAGCAGCTTAGATGGACAGGGGGCGCGCTACGAGCAGTACTTC.